The rows below give T cell receptor beta chains drawn from one sample of a study of T cell changes during pregnancy in multiple sclerosis. Assay: immunoSEQ multiplex PCR; the TCRdb copy retains only in-frame clones and omits some. The sample has tens of thousands of clones; around 90% are singletons. The sequencing used CD4+ T cells from peripheral blood mononuclear cells, collected in the second trimester of pregnancy. The receptors shown here come from a female donor with multiple sclerosis, enrolled in a pregnancy study. The CDR3 runs from the conserved cysteine through the conserved F or W. The order of the fields is V gene, J gene, clone size, D gene, CDR3 DNA, CDR3 protein. A D gene is named only where the DNA matches it firmly. A row's size may be missing; if present it is once, few, many or a size class.

TRBV5-1	TRBJ2-5	few	TRBD1	TGCGCCAGCAGCCCAGGACAGGGCAGAGAGACCCAGTACTTC	CASSPGQGRETQYF
TRBV9	TRBJ1-1	.	TRBD1	TGTGCCAGCAGCGTAGCTGGAGCAGGGGGCGTTAACACTGAAGCTTTCTTT	CASSVAGAGGVNTEAFF
TRBV5-4	TRBJ1-2	.	.	TGTGCCAGCAGCTCCTGGACAGAGACGCTTTATGGCTACACCTTC	CASSSWTETLYGYTF
TRBV7-2	TRBJ2-3	.	.	TGTGCCAGCAGCTTAGGGACAGGGATGGCGGGAGGGACAGATACGCAGTATTTT	CASSLGTGMAGGTDTQYF
TRBV13	TRBJ1-6	.	.	TGTGCCAGCAGCTTAGGGACAGTTGGTTCACCCCTCCACTTT	CASSLGTVGSPLHF
TRBV28	TRBJ1-2	.	.	TGTGCCAGCAAGCGGGGCAACTATGGCTACACCTTC	CASKRGNYGYTF
TRBV2	TRBJ2-1	.	TRBD1	TGTGCCAGCAGTGGACAGGGCAATGAGCAGTTCTTC	CASSGQGNEQFF
TRBV4-1	TRBJ2-1	.	TRBD2	TGCGCCAGCAGCCAAGCTAGCGGGGAATACAATGAGCAGTTCTTC	CASSQASGEYNEQFF
TRBV28	TRBJ1-1	few	TRBD1	TGTGCCAGCAGTTGGGACAGGCTTGCTTTCTTT	CASSWDRLAFF
TRBV28	TRBJ2-7	.	TRBD1	TGTGCCAGCGGGCCGGGACAGGGAAACTACGAGCAGTACTTC	CASGPGQGNYEQYF
TRBV10-3	TRBJ1-1	few	TRBD1	TGTGCCATCAGACCGGGACAGGCGAACACTGAAGCTTTCTTT	CAIRPGQANTEAFF
TRBV9	TRBJ2-2	few	TRBD2	TGTGCCAGCAGCGTAGTGTCTAGCGGGACCGGGGAGCTGTTTTTT	CASSVVSSGTGELFF
TRBV29-1	TRBJ1-6	.	.	TGCAGCGTGGAAACAGGGTTAGGGACACCCCTCCACTTT	CSVETGLGTPLHF
TRBV9	TRBJ2-7	.	TRBD2	TGTGCCAGCAGCGTAGGTAGCGGGAGCTCCTACGAGCAGTACTTC	CASSVGSGSSYEQYF
TRBV18	TRBJ2-1	.	.	TGTGCCAGCTCACCACCAGTGGGGCGCGACAATGAGCAGTTCTTC	CASSPPVGRDNEQFF
TRBV15	TRBJ2-3	.	TRBD2	TGTGCCACCAGCAAAAAATGGCGGGAGAGGAGAGGGGTCACAGATACGCAGTATTTT	CATSKKWRERRGVTDTQYF
TRBV5-1	TRBJ2-1	few	TRBD2	TGCGCCAGCAGCCCTGCTAGCGGGAGCTACAATGAGCAGTTCTTC	CASSPASGSYNEQFF
TRBV7-8	TRBJ2-7	once	.	TGTGCCAGCAGCTTAGGCGGCTCGAGCTCCTACGAGCAGTACTTC	CASSLGGSSSYEQYF
TRBV7-2	TRBJ2-7	.	TRBD1	TGTGCCAGCAGCCTACGGACAGGGAACCTCTACGAGCAGTACTTC	CASSLRTGNLYEQYF
TRBV23-1	TRBJ2-7	.	.	TGCGCCAGCAGTCGATATTGTTCCCCCCAGGAGGACTATTACTTC	CASSRYCSPQEDYYF
TRBV7-2	TRBJ2-7	.	.	TGTGCCAGCAGCCCCGGGTCCGAGGCAGTCTACGAGCAGTACTTC	CASSPGSEAVYEQYF
TRBV10-2	TRBJ2-1	.	TRBD1	TGCGCCAGCAGCGATTCGGGACAGGGTGCGAGGAATGAGCAGTTCTTC	CASSDSGQGARNEQFF
TRBV6-1	TRBJ1-3	.	.	TGTGCCAGCAGTGAAGTTGGGCCCGCTGGAAACACCATATATTTT	CASSEVGPAGNTIYF
TRBV18	TRBJ1-1	.	TRBD1	TGTGCCAGCTCCCCCCCGGGACAGACTCTAAGGGGGTTCAAAGCTTTCTTT	CASSPPGQTLRGFKAFF
TRBV19	TRBJ2-7	.	TRBD2	TGTGCCAGTAGGAGACTAGCGGGAGGCTACGAGCAGTACTTC	CASRRLAGGYEQYF
TRBV9	TRBJ2-3	.	.	TGTGCCAGCAGCGTAGAACTGTCTACAGCAGATACGCAGTATTTT	CASSVELSTADTQYF
TRBV30	TRBJ2-7	.	.	TGTGCCTGGAGTTTGGGTTGGCAGCGGAGCTCCTACGAGCAGTACTTC	CAWSLGWQRSSYEQYF
TRBV7-6	TRBJ2-7	.	.	TGTGCCAGCAGCTTAGGGTCAACAGTGGTCTTC	CASSLGSTVVF
TRBV5-1	TRBJ2-1	.	.	TGCGCCAGCAGCTTTACCGGGAACTACGAGCAGTTCTTC	CASSFTGNYEQFF
TRBV15	TRBJ2-2	once	.	TGTGCCACCAGCAGAGCAGGGGACACCGGGGAGCTGTTTTTT	CATSRAGDTGELFF
TRBV5-1	TRBJ2-5	.	TRBD2	TGCGCCAGCAGCCCCGGGACTAAGGAGACCCAGTACTTC	CASSPGTKETQYF
TRBV9	TRBJ2-5	.	TRBD2	TGTGCCAGCAGCGGGGGACTAGCGGGGACCCAAGAGACCCAGTACTTC	CASSGGLAGTQETQYF
TRBV7-2	TRBJ2-5	once	.	TGTGCCAGCAGCCGCACAGGGAAAGAGACCCAGTACTTC	CASSRTGKETQYF
TRBV19	TRBJ1-1	.	TRBD1	TGTGCCAGTAGTGGACGGGACAGGGGGCGAAGAGGGAACACTGAAGCTTTCTTT	CASSGRDRGRRGNTEAFF
TRBV5-1	TRBJ2-3	.	.	TGCGCCAGCAGCCTGGACTTCTCAGATACGCAGTATTTT	CASSLDFSDTQYF
TRBV5-1	TRBJ1-4	.	.	TGCGCCAGCAGCCTAGGCCCGGCCCGCCAAACGGCAACTAATGAAAAACTGTTTTTT	CASSLGPARQTATNEKLFF
TRBV5-1	TRBJ2-1	.	TRBD2	TGCGCCAGCAGCCCCTCCGGGACTAGCGCCTACAATGAGCAGTTCTTC	CASSPSGTSAYNEQFF